This T cell receptor (beta chain) was identified in a study of blood T cell repertoires in COVID-19. Study summary: Acute and convalescent COVID-19 samples came from the United States, Italy and Spain. PBMCs, B-cell-depleted T cells, or T cells were the source of the cDNA or gDNA that made up the material.

The authors' processing: Estimated nucleated cell counts came from reference gene primer amplification. Using immunoSEQ multiplex PCR, the repertoire was profiled, and TCRdb retains in-frame clones only, with some absent. V and J calls and clone size follow that table, whereas D and trimming were derived from the DNA. The data hold about 98,000 clones, with approximately 90% observed a single time. Germline V gives CDR1 SGDLS, CDR2 YYNGEE. V was shortened by 4 bases and J by 5 bases, with 18 bases between the two germline ends. The CDR3 runs 15 residues. The V and J genes are TRBV9 and TRBJ2-5, with D perhaps TRBD2 (6 bases). The sample consisted of peripheral blood. This receptor was identified in a man between 65 and 80 years old with acute or convalescent COVID-19. The CDR3 sequence: CASSSEKDGGETQYF. CDR3 DNA: TGTGCCAGCAGCTCGGAAAAAGATGGAGGGGAGACCCAGTACTTC. Full variable domain (missing parts from reference TRBV9 and TRBJ2-5): DSGVTQTPKHLITATGQRVTLRCSPRSGDLSVYWYQQSLDQGLQFLIQYYNGEERAKGNILERFSAQQFPDLHSELNLSSLELGDSALYFCASSSEKDGGETQYFGPGTRLLVL.